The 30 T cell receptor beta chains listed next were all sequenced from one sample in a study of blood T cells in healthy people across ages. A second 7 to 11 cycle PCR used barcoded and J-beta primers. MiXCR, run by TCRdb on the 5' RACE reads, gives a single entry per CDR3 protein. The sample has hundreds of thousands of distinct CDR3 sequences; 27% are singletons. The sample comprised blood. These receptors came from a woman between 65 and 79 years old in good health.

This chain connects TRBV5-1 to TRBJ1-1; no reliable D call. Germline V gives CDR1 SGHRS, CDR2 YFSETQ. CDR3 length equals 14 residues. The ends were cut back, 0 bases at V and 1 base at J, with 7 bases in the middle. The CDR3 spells CASSLGAQNTEAFF. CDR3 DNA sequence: TGCGCCAGCAGCTTGGGGGCCCAGAACACTGAAGCTTTCTTT.

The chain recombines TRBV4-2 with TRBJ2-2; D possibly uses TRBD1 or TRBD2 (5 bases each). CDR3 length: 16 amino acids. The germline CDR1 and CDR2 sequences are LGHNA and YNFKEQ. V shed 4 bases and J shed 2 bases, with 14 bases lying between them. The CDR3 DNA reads TGTGCCAGCAGCCCCCCCGGGACCATTAACACCGGGGAGCTGTTTTTT. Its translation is CASSPPGTINTGELFF.

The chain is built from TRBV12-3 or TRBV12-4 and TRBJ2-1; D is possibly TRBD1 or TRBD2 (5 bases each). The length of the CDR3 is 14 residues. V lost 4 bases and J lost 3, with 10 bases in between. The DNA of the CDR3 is TGTGCCAGCAGTTGGGACGGTAACTACAATGAGCAGTTCTTC. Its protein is CASSWDGNYNEQFF.

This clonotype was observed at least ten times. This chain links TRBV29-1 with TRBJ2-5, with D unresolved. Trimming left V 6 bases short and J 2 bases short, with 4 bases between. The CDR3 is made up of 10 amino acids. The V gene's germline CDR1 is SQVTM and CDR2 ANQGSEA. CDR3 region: CSVGQETQYF. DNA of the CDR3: TGCAGCGTGGGACAAGAGACCCAGTACTTC.

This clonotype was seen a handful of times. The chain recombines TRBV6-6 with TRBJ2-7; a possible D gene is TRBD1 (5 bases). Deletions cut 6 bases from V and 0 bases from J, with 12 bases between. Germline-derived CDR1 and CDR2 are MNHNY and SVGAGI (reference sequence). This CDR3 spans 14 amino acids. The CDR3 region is CASRLTESSYEQYF. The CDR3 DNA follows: TGTGCCAGCAGGCTGACAGAATCCTCCTACGAGCAGTACTTC.

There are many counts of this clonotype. The CDR3 sequence is CASSQDPHYEQYF. The DNA of the CDR3 is TGTGCCAGCAGCCAAGATCCCCACTACGAGCAGTACTTC. V gene TRBV3-1 combines with J gene TRBJ2-5; the D is unclear. The end of the DNA is better explained by TRBJ2-7, so the J call may be wrong. CDR1 is LGHDT, CDR2 YNNKEL, per germline (reference sequence). This CDR3 is built from 13 residues.

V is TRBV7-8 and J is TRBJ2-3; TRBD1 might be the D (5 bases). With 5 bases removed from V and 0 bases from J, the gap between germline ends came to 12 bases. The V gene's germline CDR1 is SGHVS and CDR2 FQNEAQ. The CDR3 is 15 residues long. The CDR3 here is CASSKMTASTDTQYF. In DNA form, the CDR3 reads TGTGCCAGCAGCAAGATGACAGCGAGCACAGATACGCAGTATTTT.

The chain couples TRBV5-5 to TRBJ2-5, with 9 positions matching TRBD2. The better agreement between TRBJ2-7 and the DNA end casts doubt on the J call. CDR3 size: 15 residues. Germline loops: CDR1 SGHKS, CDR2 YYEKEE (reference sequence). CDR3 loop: CASSPRVAGDTEQYF. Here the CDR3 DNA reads TGTGCCAGCAGCCCCCGGGTAGCGGGAGATACCGAGCAGTACTTC.

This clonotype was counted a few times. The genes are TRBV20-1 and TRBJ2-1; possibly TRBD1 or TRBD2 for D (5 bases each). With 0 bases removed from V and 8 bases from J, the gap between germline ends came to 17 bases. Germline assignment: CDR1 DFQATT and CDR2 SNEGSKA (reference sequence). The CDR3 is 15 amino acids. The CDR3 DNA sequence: TGCAGTGCTAGAGAACCCAGGGCAGGCGGGTATGAGCAGTTCTTC. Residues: CSAREPRAGGYEQFF.

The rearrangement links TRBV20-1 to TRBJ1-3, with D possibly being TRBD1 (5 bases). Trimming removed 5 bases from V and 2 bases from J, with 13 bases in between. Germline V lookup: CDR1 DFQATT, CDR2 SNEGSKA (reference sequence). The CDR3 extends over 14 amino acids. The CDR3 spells CSAVPGTAGNTIYF. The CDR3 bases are TGCAGTGCTGTCCCCGGGACGGCTGGAAACACCATATATTTT.

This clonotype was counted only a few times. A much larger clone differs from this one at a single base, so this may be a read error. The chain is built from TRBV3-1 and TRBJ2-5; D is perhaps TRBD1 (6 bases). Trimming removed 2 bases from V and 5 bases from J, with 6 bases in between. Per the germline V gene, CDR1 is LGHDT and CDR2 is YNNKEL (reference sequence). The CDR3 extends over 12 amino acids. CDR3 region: CASSQRGETQYF. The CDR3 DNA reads TGTGCCAGCAGCCAAAGGGGGGAGACCCAGTACTTC.

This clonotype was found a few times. Here the CDR3 reads CASSNTGTTGELFF. Written as DNA, the CDR3 is TGTGCCAGCAGTAATACCGGGACTACCGGGGAGCTGTTTTTT. The V call is TRBV6-1, the J call TRBJ2-2; D may be TRBD2 (6 bases). The CDR3 totals 14 residues. Germline values: CDR1 MNHNS, CDR2 SASEGT. V gave up 5 bases and J gave up 5 bases, with 12 bases separating them.

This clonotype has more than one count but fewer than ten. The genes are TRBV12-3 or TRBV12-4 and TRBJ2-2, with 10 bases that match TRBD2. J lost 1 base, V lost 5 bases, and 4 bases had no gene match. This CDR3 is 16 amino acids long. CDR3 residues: CASSIRTSGNTGELFF. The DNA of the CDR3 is TGTGCCAGCAGTATAAGGACTAGCGGGAACACCGGGGAGCTGTTTTTT.

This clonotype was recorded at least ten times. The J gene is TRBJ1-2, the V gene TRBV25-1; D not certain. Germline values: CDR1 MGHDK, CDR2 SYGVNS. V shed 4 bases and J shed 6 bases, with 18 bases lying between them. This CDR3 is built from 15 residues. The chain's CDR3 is CASSARYPFGDGYTF. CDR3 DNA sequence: TGTGCCAGCAGTGCCAGATACCCGTTCGGGGATGGCTACACCTTC.

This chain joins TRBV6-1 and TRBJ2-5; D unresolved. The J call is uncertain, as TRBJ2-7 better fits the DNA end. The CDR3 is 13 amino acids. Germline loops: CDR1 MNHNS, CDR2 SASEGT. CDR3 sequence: CASNTDYSYEQYF. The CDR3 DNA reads TGTGCCAGCAATACAGATTATTCCTACGAGCAGTACTTC.

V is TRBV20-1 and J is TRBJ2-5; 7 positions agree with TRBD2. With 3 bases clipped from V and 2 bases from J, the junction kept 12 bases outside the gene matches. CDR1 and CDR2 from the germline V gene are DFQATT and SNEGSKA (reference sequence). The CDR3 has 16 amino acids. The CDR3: CSASFSRTSWQETQYF. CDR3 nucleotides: TGCAGTGCTAGTTTCTCCCGGACTAGTTGGCAAGAGACCCAGTACTTC.

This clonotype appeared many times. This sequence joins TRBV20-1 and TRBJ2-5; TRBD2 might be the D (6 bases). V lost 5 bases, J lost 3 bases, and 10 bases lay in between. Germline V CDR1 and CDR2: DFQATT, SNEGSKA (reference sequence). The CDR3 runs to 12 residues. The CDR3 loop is CSAQEGKETQYF. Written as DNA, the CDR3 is TGCAGTGCTCAGGAGGGAAAAGAGACCCAGTACTTC.

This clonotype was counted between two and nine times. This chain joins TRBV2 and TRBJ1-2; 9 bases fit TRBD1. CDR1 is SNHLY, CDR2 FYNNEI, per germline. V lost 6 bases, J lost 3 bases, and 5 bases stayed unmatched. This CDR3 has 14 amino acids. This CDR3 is CASRGTGQYYGYTF. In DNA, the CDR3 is TGTGCCAGCAGGGGGACAGGGCAATACTATGGCTACACCTTC.

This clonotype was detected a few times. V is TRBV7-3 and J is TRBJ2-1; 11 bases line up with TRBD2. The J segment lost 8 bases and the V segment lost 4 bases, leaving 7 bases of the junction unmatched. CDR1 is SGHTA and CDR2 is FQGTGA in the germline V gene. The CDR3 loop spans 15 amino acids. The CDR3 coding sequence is TGTGCCAGCAGCTCGGGACTAGCGGAGTACGATGAGCAGTTCTTC. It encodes CASSSGLAEYDEQFF.

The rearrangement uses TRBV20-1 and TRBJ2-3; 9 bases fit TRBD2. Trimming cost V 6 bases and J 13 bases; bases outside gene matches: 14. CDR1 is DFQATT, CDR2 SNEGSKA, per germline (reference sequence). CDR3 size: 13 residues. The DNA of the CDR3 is TGCAGTGCAAAGGATACGGGACTAGCATTTAAGTATTTT. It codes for CSAKDTGLAFKYF.

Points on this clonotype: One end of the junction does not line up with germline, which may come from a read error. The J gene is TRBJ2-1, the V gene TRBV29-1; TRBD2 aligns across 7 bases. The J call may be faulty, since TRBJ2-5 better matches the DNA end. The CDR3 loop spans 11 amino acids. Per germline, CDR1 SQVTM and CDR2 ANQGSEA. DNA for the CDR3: TGCGGCGTTGAAACTAGCGCGACCCAGTACTTC. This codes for CGVETSATQYF.

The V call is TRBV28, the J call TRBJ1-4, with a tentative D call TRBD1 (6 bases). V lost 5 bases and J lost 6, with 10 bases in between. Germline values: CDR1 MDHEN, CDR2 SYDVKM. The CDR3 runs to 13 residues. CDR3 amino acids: CASSKGGHEKLFF. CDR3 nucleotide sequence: TGTGCCAGCAGTAAGGGGGGACATGAAAAACTGTTTTTT. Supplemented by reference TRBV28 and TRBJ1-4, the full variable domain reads DVKVTQSSRYLVKRTGEKVFLECVQDMDHENMFWYRQDPGLGLRLIYFSYDVKMKEKGDIPEGYSVSREKKERFSLILESASTNQTSMYLCASSKGGHEKLFFGSGTQLSVL.

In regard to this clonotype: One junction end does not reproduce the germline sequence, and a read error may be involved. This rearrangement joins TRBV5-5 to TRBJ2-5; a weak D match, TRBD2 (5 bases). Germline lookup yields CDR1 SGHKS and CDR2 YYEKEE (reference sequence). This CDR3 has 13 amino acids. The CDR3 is CASSLASDPGKFF. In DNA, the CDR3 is TGTGCCAGCAGCTTGGCCTCGGACCCCGGGAAGTTCTTC.

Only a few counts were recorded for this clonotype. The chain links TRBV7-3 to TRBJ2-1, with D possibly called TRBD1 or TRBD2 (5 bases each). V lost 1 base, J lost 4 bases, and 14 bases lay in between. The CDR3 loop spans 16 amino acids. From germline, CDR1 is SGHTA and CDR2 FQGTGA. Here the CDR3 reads CASSLNSPGPYNEQFF. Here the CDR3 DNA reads TGTGCCAGCAGCTTAAACTCTCCGGGGCCTTACAATGAGCAGTTCTTC. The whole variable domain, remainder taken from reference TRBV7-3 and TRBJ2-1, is GAGVSQTPSNKVTEKGKYVELRCDPISGHTALYWYRQSLGQGPEFLIYFQGTGAADDSGLPNDRFFAVRPEGSVSTLKIQRTERGDSAVYLCASSLNSPGPYNEQFFGPGTRLTVL.

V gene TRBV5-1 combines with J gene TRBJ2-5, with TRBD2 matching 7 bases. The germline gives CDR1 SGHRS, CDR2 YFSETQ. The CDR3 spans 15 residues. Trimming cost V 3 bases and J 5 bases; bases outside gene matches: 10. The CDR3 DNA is TGCGCCAGCAGCTGGGGGACTACAGGCCATGAGACCCAGTACTTC. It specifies CASSWGTTGHETQYF.

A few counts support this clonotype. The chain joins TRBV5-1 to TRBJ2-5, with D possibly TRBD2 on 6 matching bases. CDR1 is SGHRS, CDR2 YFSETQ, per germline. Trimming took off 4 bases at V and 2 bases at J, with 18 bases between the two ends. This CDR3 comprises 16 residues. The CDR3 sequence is CASSRGWEPVQETQYF. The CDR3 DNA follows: TGCGCCAGCAGCCGGGGGTGGGAACCCGTTCAAGAGACCCAGTACTTC.

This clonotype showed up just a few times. In DNA, the CDR3 is TGTGCCAGCAGTGAGGTACAGGTGACAGATACGCAGTATTTT. It translates to CASSEVQVTDTQYF. The rearrangement uses TRBV6-1 and TRBJ2-3, with a possible D match to TRBD1 (5 bases). V was shortened by 3 bases and J by 3 bases, with 10 bases between the two germline ends. This CDR3 region has 14 residues. The germline V gene has CDR1 MNHNS and CDR2 SASEGT.

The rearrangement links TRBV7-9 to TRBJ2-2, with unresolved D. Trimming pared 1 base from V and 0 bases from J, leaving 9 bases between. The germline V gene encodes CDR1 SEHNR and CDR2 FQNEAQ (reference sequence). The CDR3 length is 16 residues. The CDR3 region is CASSLDWQANTGELFF. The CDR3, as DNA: TGTGCCAGCAGCTTAGATTGGCAGGCGAACACCGGGGAGCTGTTTTTT.

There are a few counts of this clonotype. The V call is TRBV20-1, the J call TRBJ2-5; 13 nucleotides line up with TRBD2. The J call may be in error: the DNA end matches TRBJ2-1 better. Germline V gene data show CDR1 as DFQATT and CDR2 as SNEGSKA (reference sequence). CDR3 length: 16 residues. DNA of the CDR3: TGCAGTGCTAGAGACGGACTAGCGGGGGCCTACAATGAGCAGTTCTTC. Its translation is CSARDGLAGAYNEQFF.

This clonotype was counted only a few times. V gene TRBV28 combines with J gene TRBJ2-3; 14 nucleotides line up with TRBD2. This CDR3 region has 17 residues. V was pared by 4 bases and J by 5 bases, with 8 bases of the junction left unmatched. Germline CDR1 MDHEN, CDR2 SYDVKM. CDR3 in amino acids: CASSSTTSGRARDTQYF. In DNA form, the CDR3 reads TGTGCCAGCAGTTCAACGACTAGCGGGAGGGCAAGAGATACGCAGTATTTT.